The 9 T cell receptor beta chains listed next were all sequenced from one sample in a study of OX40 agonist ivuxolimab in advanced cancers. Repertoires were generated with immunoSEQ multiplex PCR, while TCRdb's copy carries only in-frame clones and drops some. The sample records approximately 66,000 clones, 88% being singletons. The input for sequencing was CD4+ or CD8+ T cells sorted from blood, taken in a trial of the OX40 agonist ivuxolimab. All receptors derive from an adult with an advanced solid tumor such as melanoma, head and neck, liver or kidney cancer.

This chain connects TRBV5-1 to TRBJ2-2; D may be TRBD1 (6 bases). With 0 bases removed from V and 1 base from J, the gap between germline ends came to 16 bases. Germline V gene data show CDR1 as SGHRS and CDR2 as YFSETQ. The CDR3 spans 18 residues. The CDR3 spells CASSLAAAGVKNTGELFF. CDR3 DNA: TGCGCCAGCAGCTTGGCAGCGGCAGGGGTTAAGAACACCGGGGAGCTGTTTTTT. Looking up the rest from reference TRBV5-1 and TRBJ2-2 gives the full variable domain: KAGVTQTPRYLIKTRGQQVTLSCSPISGHRSVSWYQQTPGQGLQFLFEYFSETQRNKGNFPGRFSGRQFSNSRSEMNVSTLELGDSALYLCASSLAAAGVKNTGELFFGEGSRLTVL.

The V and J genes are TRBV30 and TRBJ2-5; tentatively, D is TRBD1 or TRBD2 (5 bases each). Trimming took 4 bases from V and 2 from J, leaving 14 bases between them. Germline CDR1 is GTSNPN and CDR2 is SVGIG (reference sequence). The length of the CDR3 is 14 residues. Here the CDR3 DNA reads TGTGCCTGGACCTCCGGGGCAGGGCAAGAGACCCAGTACTTC. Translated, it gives CAWTSGAGQETQYF.

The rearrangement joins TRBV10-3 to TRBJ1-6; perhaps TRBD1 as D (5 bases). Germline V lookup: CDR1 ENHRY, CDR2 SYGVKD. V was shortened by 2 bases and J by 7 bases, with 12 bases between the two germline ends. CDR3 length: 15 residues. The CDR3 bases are TGTGCCATCAGTGAGGCGCAGGGTGGGAATTCACCCCTCCACTTT. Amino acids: CAISEAQGGNSPLHF.

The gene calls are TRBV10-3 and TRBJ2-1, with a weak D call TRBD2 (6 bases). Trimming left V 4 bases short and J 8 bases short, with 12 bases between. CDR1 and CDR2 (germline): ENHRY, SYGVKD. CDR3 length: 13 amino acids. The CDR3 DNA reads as TGTGCCATCAGTGCGGGGGAAGGATATGAGCAGTTCTTC. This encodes CAISAGEGYEQFF.

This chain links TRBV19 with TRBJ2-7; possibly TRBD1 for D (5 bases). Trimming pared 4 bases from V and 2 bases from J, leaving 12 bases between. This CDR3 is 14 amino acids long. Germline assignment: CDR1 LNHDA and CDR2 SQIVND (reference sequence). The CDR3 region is CASSSAQGPYEQYF. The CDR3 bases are TGTGCCAGTAGTAGCGCCCAGGGCCCCTACGAGCAGTACTTC. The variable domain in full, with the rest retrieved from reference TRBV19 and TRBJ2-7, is DGGITQSPKYLFRKEGQNVTLSCEQNLNHDAMYWYRQDPGQGLRLIYYSQIVNDFQKGDIAEGYSVSREKKESFPLTVTSAQKNPTAFYLCASSSAQGPYEQYFGPGTRLTVT.

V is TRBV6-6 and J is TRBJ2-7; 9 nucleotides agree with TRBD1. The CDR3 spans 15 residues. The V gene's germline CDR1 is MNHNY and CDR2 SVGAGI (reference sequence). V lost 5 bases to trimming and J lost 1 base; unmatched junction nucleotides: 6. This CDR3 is CASSPGTGHSYEQYF. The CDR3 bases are TGTGCCAGCAGTCCTGGGACAGGGCATTCCTACGAGCAGTACTTC.

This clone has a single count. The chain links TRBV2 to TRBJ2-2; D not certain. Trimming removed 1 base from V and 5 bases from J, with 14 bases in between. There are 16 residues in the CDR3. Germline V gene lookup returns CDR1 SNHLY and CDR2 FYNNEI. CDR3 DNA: TGTGCCAGCAGTGAAGGTTTAGGCTTGGGAACCGGGGAGCTGTTTTTT. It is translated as CASSEGLGLGTGELFF.

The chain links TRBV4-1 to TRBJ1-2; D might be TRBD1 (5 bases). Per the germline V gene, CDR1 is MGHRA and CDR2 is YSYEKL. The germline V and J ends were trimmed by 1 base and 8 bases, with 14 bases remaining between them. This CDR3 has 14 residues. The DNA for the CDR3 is TGCGCCAGCAGCCAAGGGCCCCAGGGTGGAGGCTACACCTTC. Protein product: CASSQGPQGGGYTF.

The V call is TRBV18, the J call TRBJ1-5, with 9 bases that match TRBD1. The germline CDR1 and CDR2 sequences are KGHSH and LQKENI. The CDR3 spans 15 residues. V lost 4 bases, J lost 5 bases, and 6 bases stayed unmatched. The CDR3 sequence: CASSLRQGDHQPQHF. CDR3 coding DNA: TGTGCCAGCTCACTACGACAGGGGGATCATCAGCCCCAGCATTTT.